This T cell receptor (beta chain) was sequenced during a study of CD8 T cells in ankylosing spondylitis. Points from the study as a whole: Ankylosing spondylitis blood appeared to be characterized by a TCR beta motif of eight highly homologous variants. Significant enrichment of disease-linked clones was reported in matched ankylosing spondylitis synovial fluid. Disease-associated clones were CD8+ and fairly uncommon in peripheral blood.

On this clonotype: Its target is not known.

TCRdb passed the 5' RACE reads through MiXCR, listing each CDR3 protein once. This table has around 150,000 distinct CDR3 sequences, roughly 34% appearing once. CDR1 and CDR2 (germline): MNHEY, SVGEGT. V was clipped by 6 bases and J by 4 bases; unmatched bases: 9. This CDR3 has 15 amino acids. The chain recombines TRBV6-2 or TRBV6-3 with TRBJ2-1, with 7 bases identical to TRBD1. The sample comprised synovial fluid, either unsorted or a sorted T cell fraction (not recorded which). The sequence was obtained from a male donor with ankylosing spondylitis. The CDR3 DNA reads TGTGCCAGCAGATCTGACAGGGCGGAATACAATGAGCAGTTCTTC. Translating it yields CASRSDRAEYNEQFF.